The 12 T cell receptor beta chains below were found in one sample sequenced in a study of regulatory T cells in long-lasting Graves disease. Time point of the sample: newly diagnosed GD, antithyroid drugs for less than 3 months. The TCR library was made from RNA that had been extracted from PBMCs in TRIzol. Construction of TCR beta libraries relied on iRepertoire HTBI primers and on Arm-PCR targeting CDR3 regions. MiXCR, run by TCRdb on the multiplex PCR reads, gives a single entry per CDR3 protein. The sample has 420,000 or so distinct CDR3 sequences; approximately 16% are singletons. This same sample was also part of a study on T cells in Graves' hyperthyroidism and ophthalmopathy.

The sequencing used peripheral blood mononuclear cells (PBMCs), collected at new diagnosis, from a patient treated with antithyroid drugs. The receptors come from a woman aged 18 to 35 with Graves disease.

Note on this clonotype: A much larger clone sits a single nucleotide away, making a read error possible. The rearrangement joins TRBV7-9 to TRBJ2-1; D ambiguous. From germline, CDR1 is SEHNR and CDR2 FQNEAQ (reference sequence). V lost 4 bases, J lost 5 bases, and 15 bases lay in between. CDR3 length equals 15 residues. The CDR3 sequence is CASSSGGRPHNEQFF. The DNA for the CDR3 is TGTGCCAGCAGCTCGGGCGGCAGACCTCACAATGAGCAGTTCTTC.

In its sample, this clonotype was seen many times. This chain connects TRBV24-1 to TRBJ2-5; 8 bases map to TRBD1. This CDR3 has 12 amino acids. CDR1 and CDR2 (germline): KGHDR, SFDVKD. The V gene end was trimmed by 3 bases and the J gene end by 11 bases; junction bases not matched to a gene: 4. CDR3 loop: CATSDQDRGQYF. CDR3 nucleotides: TGTGCCACCAGTGATCAAGACAGGGGTCAGTACTTC.

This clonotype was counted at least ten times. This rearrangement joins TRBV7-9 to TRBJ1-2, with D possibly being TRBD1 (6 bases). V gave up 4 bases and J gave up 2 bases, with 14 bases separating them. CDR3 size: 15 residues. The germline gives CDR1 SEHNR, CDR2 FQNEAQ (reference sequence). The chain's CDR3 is CASSSRQAANYGYTF. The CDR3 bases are TGTGCCAGCAGCTCCCGACAGGCTGCCAACTATGGCTACACCTTC.

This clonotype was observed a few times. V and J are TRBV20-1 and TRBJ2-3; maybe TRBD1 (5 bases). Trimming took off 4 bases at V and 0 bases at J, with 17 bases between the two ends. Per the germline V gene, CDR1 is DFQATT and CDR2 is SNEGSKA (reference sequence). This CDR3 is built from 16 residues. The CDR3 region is CSAIYQQASSTDTQYF. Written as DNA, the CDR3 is TGCAGTGCTATCTATCAACAGGCCTCTAGCACAGATACGCAGTATTTT.

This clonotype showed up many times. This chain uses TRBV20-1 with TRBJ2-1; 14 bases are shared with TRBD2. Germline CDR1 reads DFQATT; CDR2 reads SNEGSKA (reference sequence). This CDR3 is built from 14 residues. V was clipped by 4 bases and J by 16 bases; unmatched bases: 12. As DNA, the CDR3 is TGCAGTGCTAAGGGACTAGCGGGAGAAAGTCGGATTTTCTTC. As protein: CSAKGLAGESRIFF.

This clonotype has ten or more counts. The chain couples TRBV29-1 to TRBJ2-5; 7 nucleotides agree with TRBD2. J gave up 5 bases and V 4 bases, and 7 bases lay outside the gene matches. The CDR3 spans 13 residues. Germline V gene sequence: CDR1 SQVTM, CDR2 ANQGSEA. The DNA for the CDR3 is TGCAGCGTTGGCGGGAGATCAGGGGAGACCCAGTACTTC. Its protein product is CSVGGRSGETQYF.

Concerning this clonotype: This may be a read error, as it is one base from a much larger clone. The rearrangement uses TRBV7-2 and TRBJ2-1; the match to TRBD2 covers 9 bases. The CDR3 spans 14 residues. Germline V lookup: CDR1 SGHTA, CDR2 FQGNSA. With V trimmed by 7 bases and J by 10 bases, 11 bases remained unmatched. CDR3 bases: TGTGCCAGCACCTATAGCGGGAGTACCTACGAGCAGTTCTTC. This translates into CASTYSGSTYEQFF. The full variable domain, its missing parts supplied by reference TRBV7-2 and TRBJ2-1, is GAGVSQSPSNKVTEKGKDVELRCDPISGHTALYWYRQSLGQGLEFLIYFQGNSAPDKSGLPSDRFSAERTGGSVSTLTIQRTQQEDSAVYLCASTYSGSTYEQFFGPGTRLTVL.

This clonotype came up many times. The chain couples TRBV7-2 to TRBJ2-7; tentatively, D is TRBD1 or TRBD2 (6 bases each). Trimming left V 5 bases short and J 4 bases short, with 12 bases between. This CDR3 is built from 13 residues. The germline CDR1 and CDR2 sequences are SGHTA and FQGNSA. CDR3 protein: CASSTQGGYEQYF. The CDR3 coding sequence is TGTGCCAGCAGCACCCAAGGGGGGTACGAGCAGTACTTC.

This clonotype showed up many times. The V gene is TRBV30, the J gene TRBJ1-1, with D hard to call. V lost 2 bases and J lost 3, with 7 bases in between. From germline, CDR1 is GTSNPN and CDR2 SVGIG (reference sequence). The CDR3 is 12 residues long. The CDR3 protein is CAWSPRDTEAFF. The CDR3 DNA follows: TGTGCCTGGAGTCCGAGAGACACTGAAGCTTTCTTT.

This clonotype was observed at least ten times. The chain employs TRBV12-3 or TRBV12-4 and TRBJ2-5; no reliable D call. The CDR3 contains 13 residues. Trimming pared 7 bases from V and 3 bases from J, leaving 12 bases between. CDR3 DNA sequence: TGTGCCAGCAATCAGGCTGGGGAAGAGACCCAGTACTTC. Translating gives CASNQAGEETQYF.

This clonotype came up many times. The CDR3 loop reads CASSPSVPGEQFF. CDR3 in DNA: TGTGCCAGCAGCCCTAGCGTCCCAGGCGAGCAGTTCTTC. The chain joins TRBV3-1 to TRBJ2-1, with a weak D call TRBD2 (6 bases). The V and J ends lost 4 bases and 10 bases respectively, with 14 bases between them. This CDR3 has 13 residues. CDR1 is LGHDT, CDR2 YNNKEL, per germline (reference sequence).

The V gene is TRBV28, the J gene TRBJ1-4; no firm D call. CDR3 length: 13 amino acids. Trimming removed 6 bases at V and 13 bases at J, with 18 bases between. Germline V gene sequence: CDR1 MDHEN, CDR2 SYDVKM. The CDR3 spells CASRQQFSGRLFF. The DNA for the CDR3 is TGTGCCAGCAGACAGCAATTTTCAGGACGACTGTTTTTT. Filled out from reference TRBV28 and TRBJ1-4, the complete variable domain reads DVKVTQSSRYLVKRTGEKVFLECVQDMDHENMFWYRQDPGLGLRLIYFSYDVKMKEKGDIPEGYSVSREKKERFSLILESASTNQTSMYLCASRQQFSGRLFFGSGTQLSVL.